This TCR beta chain appears in the sequencing data of a study of Graves' ophthalmopathy and Graves' hyperthyroidism. Transcripts of RNA were the source for amplifying TCR beta CDR3 regions. The authors performed first-round RT-PCR with HTBI primers and then a second-round multiplex PCR. Via MiXCR, TCRdb re-called the multiplex PCR reads, giving one row per CDR3 protein. The data show more than 1,000,000 distinct CDR3 sequences, 35% to 40% seen once. Hyperthyroidism in these 18- to 65-year-old patients was newly diagnosed, lasting under 2 months. Other autoimmune diseases, uncontrolled infections, pregnancy or lactation led to the exclusion of patients. This CDR3 is 17 amino acids long. The V gene's germline CDR1 is SGHVS and CDR2 FQNEAQ. V lost 5 bases to trimming and J lost 2 bases, with 18 bases between them.

The sequence was obtained from an adult man with Graves' hyperthyroidism. The J gene is TRBJ2-2, the V gene TRBV7-8; D is unresolved. Sequencing input: peripheral blood or thyroid tissue (not recorded which). The CDR3 spells CASSPHSKTRNTGELFF. CDR3 DNA: TGTGCCAGCAGCCCCCATAGTAAGACGAGAAACACCGGGGAGCTGTTTTTT.